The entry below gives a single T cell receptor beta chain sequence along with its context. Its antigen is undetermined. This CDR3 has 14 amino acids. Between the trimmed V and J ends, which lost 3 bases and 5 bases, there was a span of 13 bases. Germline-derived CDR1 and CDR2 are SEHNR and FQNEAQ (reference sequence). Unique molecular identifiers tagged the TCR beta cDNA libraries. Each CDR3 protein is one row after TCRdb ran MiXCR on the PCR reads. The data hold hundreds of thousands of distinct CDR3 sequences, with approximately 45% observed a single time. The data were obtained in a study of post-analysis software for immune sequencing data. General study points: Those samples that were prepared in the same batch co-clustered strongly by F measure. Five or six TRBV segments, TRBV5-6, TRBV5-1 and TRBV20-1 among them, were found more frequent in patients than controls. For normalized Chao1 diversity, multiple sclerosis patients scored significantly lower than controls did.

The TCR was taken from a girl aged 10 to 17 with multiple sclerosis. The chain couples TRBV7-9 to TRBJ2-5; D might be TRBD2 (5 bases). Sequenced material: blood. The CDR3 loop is CASSFHQEAETQYF. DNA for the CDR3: TGTGCCAGCAGCTTTCACCAGGAGGCGGAGACCCAGTACTTC.